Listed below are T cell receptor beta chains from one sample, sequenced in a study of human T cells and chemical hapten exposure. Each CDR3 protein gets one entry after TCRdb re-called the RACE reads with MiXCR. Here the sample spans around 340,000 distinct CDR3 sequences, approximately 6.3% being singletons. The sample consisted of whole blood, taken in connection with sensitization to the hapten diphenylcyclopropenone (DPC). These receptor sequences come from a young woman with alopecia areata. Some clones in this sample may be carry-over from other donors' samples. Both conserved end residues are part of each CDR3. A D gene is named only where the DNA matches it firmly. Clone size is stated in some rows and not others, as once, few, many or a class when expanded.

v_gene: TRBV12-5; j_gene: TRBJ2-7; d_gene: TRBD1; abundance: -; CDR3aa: CASGLDRRSYEQYF; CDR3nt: TGTGCTAGTGGATTGGACAGGCGCTCCTACGAGCAGTACTTC
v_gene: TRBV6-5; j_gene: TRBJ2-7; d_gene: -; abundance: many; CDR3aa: CASSRGNEQYF; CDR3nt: TGTGCCAGCAGCCGAGGTAACGAGCAGTACTTC
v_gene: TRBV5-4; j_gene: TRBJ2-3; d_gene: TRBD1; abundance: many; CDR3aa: CASNTNRDRATDTQYF; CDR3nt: TGTGCCAGCAACACAAACCGGGACAGGGCCACAGATACGCAGTATTTT
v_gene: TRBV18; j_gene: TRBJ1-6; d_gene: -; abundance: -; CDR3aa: CASSPPRRAPYNSPLHF; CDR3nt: TGTGCCAGCTCACCACCACGTAGGGCGCCCTATAATTCACCCCTCCACTTT
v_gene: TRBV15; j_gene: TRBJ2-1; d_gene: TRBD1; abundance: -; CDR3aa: CATSRGQGILDEQFF; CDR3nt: TGTGCCACCAGCAGAGGACAGGGGATTTTGGATGAGCAGTTCTTC
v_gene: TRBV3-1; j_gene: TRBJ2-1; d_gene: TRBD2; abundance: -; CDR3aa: CASSQSPLAGGWNEQFF; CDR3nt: TGTGCCAGCAGCCAATCCCCTCTGGCGGGGGGGTGGAATGAGCAGTTCTTC
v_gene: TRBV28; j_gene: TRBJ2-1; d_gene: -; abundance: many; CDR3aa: CASSYQLAHNEQFF; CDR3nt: TGTGCCAGCAGTTATCAACTAGCTCACAATGAGCAGTTCTTC
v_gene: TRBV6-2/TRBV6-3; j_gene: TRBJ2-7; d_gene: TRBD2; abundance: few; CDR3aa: CASRPGGIDYEQYF; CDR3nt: TGTGCCAGCAGGCCGGGGGGGATCGACTACGAGCAGTACTTC
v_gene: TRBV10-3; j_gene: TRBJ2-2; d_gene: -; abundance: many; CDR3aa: CAIEADTGELFF; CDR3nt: TGTGCCATCGAGGCCGACACCGGGGAGCTGTTTTTT
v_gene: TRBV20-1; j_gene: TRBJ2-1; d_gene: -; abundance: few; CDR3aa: CSAPGPDSSYNEQFF; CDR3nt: TGCAGTGCTCCGGGACCAGACAGCTCCTACAATGAGCAGTTCTTC
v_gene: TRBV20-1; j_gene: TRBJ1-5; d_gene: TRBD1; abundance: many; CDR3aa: CSARGWGTGGNQPQHF; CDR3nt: TGCAGTGCTAGAGGTTGGGGGACAGGGGGCAATCAGCCCCAGCATTTT
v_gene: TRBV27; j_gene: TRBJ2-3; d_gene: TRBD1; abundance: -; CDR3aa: CASSLARGILGDTQYF; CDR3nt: TGTGCCAGCAGTTTGGCCAGGGGGATCCTGGGAGATACGCAGTATTTT
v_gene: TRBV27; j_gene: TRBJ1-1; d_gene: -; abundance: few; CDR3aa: CASSLMGVTEAFF; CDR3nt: TGTGCCAGCAGTTTAATGGGGGTCACTGAAGCTTTCTTT
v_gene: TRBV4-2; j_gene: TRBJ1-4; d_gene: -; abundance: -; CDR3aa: CASSQDKRGESEKLFF; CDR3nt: TGTGCCAGCAGCCAAGATAAAAGGGGAGAGAGTGAAAAACTGTTTTTT
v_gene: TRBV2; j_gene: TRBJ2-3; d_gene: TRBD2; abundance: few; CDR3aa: CASTEMGSGGLSTDTQYF; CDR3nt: TGTGCCAGCACTGAAATGGGTAGCGGGGGCCTTAGCACAGATACGCAGTATTTT
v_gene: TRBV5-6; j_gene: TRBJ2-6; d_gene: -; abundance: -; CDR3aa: CASSSPDVLTF; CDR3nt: TGTGCCAGCAGCTCCCCAGACGTCCTGACTTTC
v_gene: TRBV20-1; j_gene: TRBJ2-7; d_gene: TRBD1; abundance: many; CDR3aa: CSVRTGPREFYEQYF; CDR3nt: TGCAGTGTAAGGACAGGTCCTAGAGAATTCTACGAGCAGTACTTC
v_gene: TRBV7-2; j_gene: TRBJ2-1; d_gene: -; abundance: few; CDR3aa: CASRTGVGYNEQFF; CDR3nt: TGTGCCAGCAGAACGGGGGTGGGATACAATGAGCAGTTCTTC
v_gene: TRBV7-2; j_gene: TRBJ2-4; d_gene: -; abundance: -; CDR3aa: CASSPDKLAKNIQYF; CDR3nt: TGTGCCAGCAGCCCGGACAAGCTAGCCAAAAACATTCAGTACTTC
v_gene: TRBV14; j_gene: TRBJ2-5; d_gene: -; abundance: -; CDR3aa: CASSQGVLTSGEETQYF; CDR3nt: TGTGCCAGCAGCCAAGGGGTTTTGACTTCGGGAGAAGAGACCCAGTACTTC
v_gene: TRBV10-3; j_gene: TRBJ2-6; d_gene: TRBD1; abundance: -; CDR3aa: CAISEGQGSGANVLTF; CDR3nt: TGTGCCATCAGTGAGGGACAGGGCTCTGGGGCCAACGTCCTGACTTTC
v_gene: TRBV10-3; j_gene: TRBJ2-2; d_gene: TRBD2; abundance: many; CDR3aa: CALGGAGELFF; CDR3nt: TGTGCCCTGGGAGGGGCCGGGGAGCTGTTTTTT
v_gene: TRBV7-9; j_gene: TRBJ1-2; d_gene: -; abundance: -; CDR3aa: CASSLAVLNYGYTF; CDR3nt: TGTGCCAGCAGCTTAGCAGTCCTGAACTATGGCTACACCTTC
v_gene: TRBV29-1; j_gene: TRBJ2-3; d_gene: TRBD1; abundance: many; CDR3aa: CSTQEDRGTDTQYF; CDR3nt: TGCAGTACGCAGGAGGACAGGGGCACAGATACGCAGTATTTT
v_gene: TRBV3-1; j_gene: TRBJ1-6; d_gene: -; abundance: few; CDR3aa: CASSQARDSPLHF; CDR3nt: TGTGCCAGCAGCCAAGCACGGGATTCACCCCTCCACTTT
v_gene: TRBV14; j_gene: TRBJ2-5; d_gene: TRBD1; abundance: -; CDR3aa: CASSQTGTGKETQYF; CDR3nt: TGTGCCAGCAGCCAGACCGGGACAGGAAAAGAGACCCAGTACTTC
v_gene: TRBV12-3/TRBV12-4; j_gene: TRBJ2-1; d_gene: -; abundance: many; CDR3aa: CASSLLGLGEQFF; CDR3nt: TGTGCCAGCAGTCTCCTGGGGCTGGGTGAGCAGTTCTTC
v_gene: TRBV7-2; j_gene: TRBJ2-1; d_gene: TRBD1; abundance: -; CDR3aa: CASSLVIGGSMYNEQFF; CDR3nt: TGTGCCAGCAGCTTAGTTATAGGGGGCTCGATGTACAATGAGCAGTTCTTC
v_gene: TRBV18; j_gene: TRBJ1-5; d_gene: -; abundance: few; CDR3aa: CASSPGDGPQHF; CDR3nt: TGTGCCAGCTCACCAGGGGATGGCCCCCAGCATTTT
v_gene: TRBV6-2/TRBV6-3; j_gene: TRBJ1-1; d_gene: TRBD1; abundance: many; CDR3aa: CASSRQGELNTEAFF; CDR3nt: TGTGCCAGCAGTAGACAGGGGGAGCTGAACACTGAAGCTTTCTTT
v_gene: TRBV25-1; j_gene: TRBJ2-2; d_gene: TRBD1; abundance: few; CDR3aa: CARVTGGATGELFF; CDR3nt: TGTGCCAGGGTTACAGGGGGAGCGACCGGGGAGCTGTTTTTT
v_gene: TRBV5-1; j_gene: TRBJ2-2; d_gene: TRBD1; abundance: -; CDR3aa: CASSLYQGATGELFF; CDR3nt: TGCGCCAGCAGCTTGTACCAGGGGGCCACCGGGGAGCTGTTTTTT
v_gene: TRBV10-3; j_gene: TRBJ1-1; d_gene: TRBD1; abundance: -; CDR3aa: CATRIGTGITEAFF; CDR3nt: TGTGCCACGCGGATAGGGACAGGAATTACTGAAGCTTTCTTT
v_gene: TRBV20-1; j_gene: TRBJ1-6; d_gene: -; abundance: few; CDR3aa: CSAREGGIDSPLHF; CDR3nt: TGCAGTGCTAGAGAAGGTGGGATAGATTCACCCCTCCACTTT
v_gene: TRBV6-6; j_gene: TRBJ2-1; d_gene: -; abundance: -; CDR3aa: CASSYSPRDLNNEQFF; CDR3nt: TGTGCCAGCAGTTACTCGCCCCGGGACTTAAACAATGAGCAGTTCTTC
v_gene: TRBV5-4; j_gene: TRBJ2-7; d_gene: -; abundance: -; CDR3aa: CASSLDQGYEQYF; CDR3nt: TGTGCCAGCAGCTTGGACCAGGGCTACGAGCAGTACTTC
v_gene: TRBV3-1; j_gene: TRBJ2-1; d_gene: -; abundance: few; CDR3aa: CASSQDLRVSYNEQFF; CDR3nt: TGTGCCAGCAGCCAAGATCTTAGGGTCTCCTACAATGAGCAGTTCTTC
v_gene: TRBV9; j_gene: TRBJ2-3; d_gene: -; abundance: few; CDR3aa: CASSPGVVGTDTQYF; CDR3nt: TGTGCCAGCAGCCCAGGGGTGGTAGGCACAGATACGCAGTATTTT
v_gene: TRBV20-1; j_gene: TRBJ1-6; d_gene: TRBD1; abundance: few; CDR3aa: CSASRLVDRIGSPLHF; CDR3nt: TGCAGTGCCTCCCGGTTGGTGGACAGGATCGGCTCACCCCTCCACTTT
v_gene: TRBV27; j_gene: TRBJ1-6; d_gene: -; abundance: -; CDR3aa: CASTLRSSSYNSPLHF; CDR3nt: TGTGCCAGCACCCTGAGGAGTAGCTCCTATAATTCACCCCTCCACTTT